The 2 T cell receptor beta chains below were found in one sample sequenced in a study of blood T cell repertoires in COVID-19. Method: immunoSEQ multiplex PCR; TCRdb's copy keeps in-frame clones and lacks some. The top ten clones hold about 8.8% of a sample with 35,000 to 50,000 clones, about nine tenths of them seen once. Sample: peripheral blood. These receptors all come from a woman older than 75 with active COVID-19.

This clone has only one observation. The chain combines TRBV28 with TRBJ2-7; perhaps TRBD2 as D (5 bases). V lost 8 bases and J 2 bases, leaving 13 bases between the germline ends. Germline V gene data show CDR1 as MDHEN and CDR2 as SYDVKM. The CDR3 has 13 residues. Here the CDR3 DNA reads TGTGCCAGCGGAGGAGGCTTCGCCTACGAGCAGTACTTC. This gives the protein CASGGGFAYEQYF.

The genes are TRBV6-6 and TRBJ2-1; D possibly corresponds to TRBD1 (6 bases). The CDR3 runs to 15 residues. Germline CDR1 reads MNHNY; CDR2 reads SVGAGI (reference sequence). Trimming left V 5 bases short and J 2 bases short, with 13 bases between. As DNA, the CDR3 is TGTGCCAGCAGTGACGGGACAAGAACCTACAATGAGCAGTTCTTC. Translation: CASSDGTRTYNEQFF.